This T cell receptor beta chain was sequenced for a study of T cell responses to AZD1222 COVID-19 vaccine. Method: immunoSEQ multiplex PCR; TCRdb's copy keeps in-frame clones and lacks some. The sample includes 130,000 or so clones, 89% of them seen just once. The CDR3 totals 15 residues. V shed 3 bases and J 4 bases; nucleotides not matched to a gene: 7. Germline-derived CDR1 and CDR2 are MNHEY and SVGEGT. The chain uses TRBV6-2 or TRBV6-3 and TRBJ2-3; TRBD2 matches 7 bases. The sample consisted of peripheral blood, taken 28 days after the second AZD1222 dose. The sequence was collected from an adult who received the AZD1222 COVID-19 vaccine. In DNA, the CDR3 is TGTGCCAGCAGTTATCCTCATGGGGGGGCAGATACGCAGTATTTT. Translation: CASSYPHGGADTQYF.